The next 21 T cell receptor beta chains were all read from a single sample in a study of OX40 agonist ivuxolimab in advanced cancers. Only in-frame clones appear in the TCRdb table, and some are missing; sequencing was by immunoSEQ multiplex PCR. Of just over 14,000 clones listed, about 77% are singletons. This specimen consisted of CD4+ or CD8+ T cells sorted from blood, obtained in a trial of the OX40 agonist ivuxolimab. These receptors originate from an adult with an advanced solid tumor such as melanoma, head and neck, liver or kidney cancer.

This clone showed up just a few times. The chain links TRBV5-4 to TRBJ1-1; 7 nucleotides match TRBD1. V gave up 2 bases and J gave up 6 bases; unmatched junction bases: 4. The CDR3 contains 13 residues. Looked up from germline, CDR1 is SGHNT and CDR2 is YYREEE (reference sequence). The CDR3 loop reads CASSLSGTAEAFF. The CDR3 coding sequence is TGTGCCAGCAGCTTATCAGGGACAGCTGAAGCTTTCTTT.

This clone was detected a few times. The J gene is TRBJ2-1, the V gene TRBV28; TRBD1 agrees at 11 bases. This CDR3 has 15 residues. V lost 5 bases, J lost 10 bases, and 10 bases stayed unmatched. The germline CDR1 and CDR2 sequences are MDHEN and SYDVKM. DNA for the CDR3: TGTGCCAGCAGTCCCGGGACAGGGGGTTGGCAGGAGCAGTTCTTC. It is translated as CASSPGTGGWQEQFF.

The rearrangement joins TRBV7-6 to TRBJ2-1; tentatively, D is TRBD2 (6 bases). Germline V gives CDR1 SGHVS, CDR2 FNYEAQ. This CDR3 contains 12 residues. The ends were cut back, 2 bases at V and 9 bases at J, with 8 bases in the middle. For the CDR3, the DNA is TGTGCCAGCAGCTTAAGAGCGGGTGAGCAGTTCTTC. This translates into CASSLRAGEQFF.

With respect to this clone: This specimen includes other DNA sequences encoding the same CDR3. The chain uses TRBV7-3 and TRBJ2-7; TRBD1 aligns across 11 bases. Trimming at V came to 5 bases and at J to 1 base, leaving 4 bases not matched to a gene. CDR3 length: 15 amino acids. Germline CDR1 SGHTA, CDR2 FQGTGA. The DNA for the CDR3 is TGTGCCAGCAGCCCGGGGACAGGGGGTTCCTACGAGCAGTACTTC. Its protein is CASSPGTGGSYEQYF.

J is TRBJ2-3 and V is TRBV28, with D hard to call. Looked up from germline, CDR1 is MDHEN and CDR2 is SYDVKM. The ends were cut back, 1 base at V and 3 bases at J, with 8 bases in the middle. The CDR3 is 14 residues long. The CDR3 DNA sequence: TGTGCCAGCAGTTTATCCGGTACAACAGATACGCAGTATTTT. Translation gives CASSLSGTTDTQYF.

This chain connects TRBV4-1 to TRBJ1-2; tentatively, D is TRBD1 (5 bases). CDR1 and CDR2 (germline): MGHRA, YSYEKL. The CDR3 is 13 amino acids. Trimming cost V 4 bases and J 10 bases, with 16 bases left between them. For the CDR3, the DNA is TGCGCCAGCAGCCTCAGAGGGGCAGAGTTCTACACCTTC. It codes for CASSLRGAEFYTF.

V usage is TRBV7-6 and J usage is TRBJ2-1, with 12 bases identical to TRBD1. V gave up 3 bases and J gave up 5 bases; unmatched junction bases: 2. The length of the CDR3 is 15 residues. CDR1 and CDR2 from the germline V gene are SGHVS and FNYEAQ. The CDR3 DNA reads as TGTGCCAGCAGCTTGGGGACAGGGGGCCACAATGAGCAGTTCTTC. Protein: CASSLGTGGHNEQFF.

This clone was recorded only once. The genes are TRBV4-2 and TRBJ2-3; 7 bases are shared with TRBD1. Trimming took 0 bases from V and 5 from J; bases not matched to a gene: 11. Looked up from germline, CDR1 is LGHNA and CDR2 is YNFKEQ. The CDR3 is made up of 17 amino acids. This chain's CDR3 is CASSQDGKGGFIDTQYF. The CDR3 region has the DNA TGTGCCAGCAGCCAAGATGGCAAAGGGGGCTTTATAGATACGCAGTATTTT.

The V call is TRBV10-3, the J call TRBJ2-3; possible D gene TRBD2, 6 bases. This CDR3 has 14 amino acids. CDR1 and CDR2 (germline): ENHRY, SYGVKD. Trimming stripped 2 bases from V and 2 bases from J, with 8 bases between. The CDR3 DNA is TGTGCCATCAGTGAGGCGGGGCCCACAGATACGCAGTATTTT. Its protein is CAISEAGPTDTQYF.

The rearrangement uses TRBV15 and TRBJ2-6, with D tentatively TRBD1 (5 bases). Germline assignment: CDR1 LNHNV and CDR2 YYDKDF (reference sequence). Trimming pared 5 bases from V and 2 bases from J, leaving 13 bases between. The CDR3 sequence is 16 residues long. The CDR3 sequence is CATSETDNPGANVLTF. In DNA, the CDR3 is TGTGCCACCAGCGAGACAGACAACCCTGGGGCCAACGTCCTGACTTTC.

The chain is built from TRBV27 and TRBJ2-7; TRBD1 agrees at 8 bases. The CDR3 is made up of 14 amino acids. V shed 2 bases and J 0 bases; nucleotides not matched to a gene: 0. Germline V CDR1 and CDR2: MNHEY, SMNVEV (reference sequence). The CDR3 region is CASSLTGGSYEQYF. For the CDR3, the DNA is TGTGCCAGCAGTTTAACAGGGGGCTCCTACGAGCAGTACTTC.

V is TRBV11-2 and J is TRBJ2-7; no clear D. The CDR3 covers 13 residues. V dropped 1 base and J dropped 5 bases, with 9 bases sitting between them. Germline V CDR1 and CDR2: SGHAT, FQNNGV. The CDR3 nucleotides are TGTGCCAGCAGCTTAGGTAGTCTGAACGAGCAGTACTTC. Residues: CASSLGSLNEQYF.

The rearrangement links TRBV5-8 to TRBJ2-1, with 10 bases lining up with TRBD2. The CDR3 contains 19 residues. V was pared by 0 bases and J by 1 base, with 10 bases of the junction left unmatched. In germline, CDR1 is SGHTS, CDR2 YDEGEE. Here the CDR3 DNA reads TGTGCCAGCAGCTTGGAGGTTTCTAGCGGGAGAGGGTCCTACAATGAGCAGTTCTTC. Translated: CASSLEVSSGRGSYNEQFF.

This clone is a singleton in its sample. The rearrangement joins TRBV30 to TRBJ2-5; D is possibly TRBD2 (5 bases). Germline CDR1 and CDR2: GTSNPN and SVGIG (reference sequence). This CDR3 comprises 13 residues. V lost 0 bases and J lost 4, with 9 bases in between. As DNA, the CDR3 is TGTGCCTGGAGTGTCGCCGCGGGAGAGACCCAGTACTTC. Amino acids: CAWSVAAGETQYF.

The genes are TRBV7-9 and TRBJ1-1; D ambiguous. CDR3 length: 13 amino acids. The V end was cut by 5 bases, the J end by 0 bases, with 7 bases between. CDR1 is SEHNR and CDR2 is FQNEAQ in the germline V gene (reference sequence). This CDR3 reads CASSVPMNTEAFF. CDR3 in DNA: TGTGCCAGCAGCGTCCCGATGAACACTGAAGCTTTCTTT. Using reference TRBV7-9 and TRBJ1-1 for the parts outside the CDR3, the full variable domain is DTGVSQNPRHKITKRGQNVTFRCDPISEHNRLYWYRQTLGQGPEFLTYFQNEAQLEKSRLLSDRFSAERPKGSFSTLEIQRTEQGDSAMYLCASSVPMNTEAFFGQGTRLTVV.

This clone was observed a single time. The V gene is TRBV5-1, the J gene TRBJ2-1, with unresolved D. V was shortened by 3 bases and J by 15 bases, with 13 bases between the two germline ends. This CDR3 has 11 residues. CDR1 is SGHRS, CDR2 YFSETQ, per germline. The CDR3 DNA follows: TGCGCCAGCAGCTCTGGGCTAGAACGGTTCTTC. It specifies CASSSGLERFF. The full variable domain, its missing parts supplied by reference TRBV5-1 and TRBJ2-1, is KAGVTQTPRYLIKTRGQQVTLSCSPISGHRSVSWYQQTPGQGLQFLFEYFSETQRNKGNFPGRFSGRQFSNSRSEMNVSTLELGDSALYLCASSSGLERFFGPGTRLTVL.

The sample holds a few counts of this clone. The J gene is TRBJ1-2, the V gene TRBV28; no firm D call. Germline values: CDR1 MDHEN, CDR2 SYDVKM. The CDR3 spans 14 residues. V shed 5 bases and J shed 4 bases, with 14 bases lying between them. The CDR3 reads CASSPSQRIYGYTF. CDR3 sequence (DNA): TGTGCCAGCAGTCCATCACAGCGAATCTATGGCTACACCTTC.

The V gene is TRBV5-1, the J gene TRBJ2-7; 11 bases align to TRBD2. From germline, CDR1 is SGHRS and CDR2 YFSETQ. The CDR3 spans 15 residues. With V trimmed by 0 bases and J by 4 bases, 3 bases remained unmatched. The CDR3 loop is CASSLAGLAGYEQYF. As DNA, the CDR3 is TGCGCCAGCAGCTTGGCCGGACTAGCGGGTTACGAGCAGTACTTC. Supplemented by reference TRBV5-1 and TRBJ2-7, the full variable domain reads KAGVTQTPRYLIKTRGQQVTLSCSPISGHRSVSWYQQTPGQGLQFLFEYFSETQRNKGNFPGRFSGRQFSNSRSEMNVSTLELGDSALYLCASSLAGLAGYEQYFGPGTRLTVT.

The chain couples TRBV4-1 to TRBJ2-3, with D unclear. The CDR3 totals 13 residues. The germline gives CDR1 MGHRA, CDR2 YSYEKL. Trimming removed 7 bases at V and 2 bases at J, with 10 bases between. The CDR3 region is CASTPPNTDTQYF. The CDR3 coding sequence is TGCGCCAGCACCCCCCCTAACACAGATACGCAGTATTTT.

The chain employs TRBV6-5 and TRBJ1-2; D might be TRBD1 (5 bases). Germline V gives CDR1 MNHEY, CDR2 SVGAGI. CDR3 length: 13 amino acids. Trimming stripped 0 bases from V and 8 bases from J, with 10 bases between. In DNA, the CDR3 is TGTGCCAGCAGTTACTCAAGGAGGGACGGCTACACCTTC. As protein: CASSYSRRDGYTF.

The chain recombines TRBV7-9 with TRBJ2-3, with D uncertain. Germline V gene sequence: CDR1 SEHNR, CDR2 FQNEAQ (reference sequence). The CDR3 length is 13 residues. V lost 5 bases and J 3 bases, leaving 9 bases between the germline ends. The CDR3 protein is CASSATATDTQYF. As DNA, the CDR3 is TGTGCCAGCAGCGCGACTGCTACAGATACGCAGTATTTT.